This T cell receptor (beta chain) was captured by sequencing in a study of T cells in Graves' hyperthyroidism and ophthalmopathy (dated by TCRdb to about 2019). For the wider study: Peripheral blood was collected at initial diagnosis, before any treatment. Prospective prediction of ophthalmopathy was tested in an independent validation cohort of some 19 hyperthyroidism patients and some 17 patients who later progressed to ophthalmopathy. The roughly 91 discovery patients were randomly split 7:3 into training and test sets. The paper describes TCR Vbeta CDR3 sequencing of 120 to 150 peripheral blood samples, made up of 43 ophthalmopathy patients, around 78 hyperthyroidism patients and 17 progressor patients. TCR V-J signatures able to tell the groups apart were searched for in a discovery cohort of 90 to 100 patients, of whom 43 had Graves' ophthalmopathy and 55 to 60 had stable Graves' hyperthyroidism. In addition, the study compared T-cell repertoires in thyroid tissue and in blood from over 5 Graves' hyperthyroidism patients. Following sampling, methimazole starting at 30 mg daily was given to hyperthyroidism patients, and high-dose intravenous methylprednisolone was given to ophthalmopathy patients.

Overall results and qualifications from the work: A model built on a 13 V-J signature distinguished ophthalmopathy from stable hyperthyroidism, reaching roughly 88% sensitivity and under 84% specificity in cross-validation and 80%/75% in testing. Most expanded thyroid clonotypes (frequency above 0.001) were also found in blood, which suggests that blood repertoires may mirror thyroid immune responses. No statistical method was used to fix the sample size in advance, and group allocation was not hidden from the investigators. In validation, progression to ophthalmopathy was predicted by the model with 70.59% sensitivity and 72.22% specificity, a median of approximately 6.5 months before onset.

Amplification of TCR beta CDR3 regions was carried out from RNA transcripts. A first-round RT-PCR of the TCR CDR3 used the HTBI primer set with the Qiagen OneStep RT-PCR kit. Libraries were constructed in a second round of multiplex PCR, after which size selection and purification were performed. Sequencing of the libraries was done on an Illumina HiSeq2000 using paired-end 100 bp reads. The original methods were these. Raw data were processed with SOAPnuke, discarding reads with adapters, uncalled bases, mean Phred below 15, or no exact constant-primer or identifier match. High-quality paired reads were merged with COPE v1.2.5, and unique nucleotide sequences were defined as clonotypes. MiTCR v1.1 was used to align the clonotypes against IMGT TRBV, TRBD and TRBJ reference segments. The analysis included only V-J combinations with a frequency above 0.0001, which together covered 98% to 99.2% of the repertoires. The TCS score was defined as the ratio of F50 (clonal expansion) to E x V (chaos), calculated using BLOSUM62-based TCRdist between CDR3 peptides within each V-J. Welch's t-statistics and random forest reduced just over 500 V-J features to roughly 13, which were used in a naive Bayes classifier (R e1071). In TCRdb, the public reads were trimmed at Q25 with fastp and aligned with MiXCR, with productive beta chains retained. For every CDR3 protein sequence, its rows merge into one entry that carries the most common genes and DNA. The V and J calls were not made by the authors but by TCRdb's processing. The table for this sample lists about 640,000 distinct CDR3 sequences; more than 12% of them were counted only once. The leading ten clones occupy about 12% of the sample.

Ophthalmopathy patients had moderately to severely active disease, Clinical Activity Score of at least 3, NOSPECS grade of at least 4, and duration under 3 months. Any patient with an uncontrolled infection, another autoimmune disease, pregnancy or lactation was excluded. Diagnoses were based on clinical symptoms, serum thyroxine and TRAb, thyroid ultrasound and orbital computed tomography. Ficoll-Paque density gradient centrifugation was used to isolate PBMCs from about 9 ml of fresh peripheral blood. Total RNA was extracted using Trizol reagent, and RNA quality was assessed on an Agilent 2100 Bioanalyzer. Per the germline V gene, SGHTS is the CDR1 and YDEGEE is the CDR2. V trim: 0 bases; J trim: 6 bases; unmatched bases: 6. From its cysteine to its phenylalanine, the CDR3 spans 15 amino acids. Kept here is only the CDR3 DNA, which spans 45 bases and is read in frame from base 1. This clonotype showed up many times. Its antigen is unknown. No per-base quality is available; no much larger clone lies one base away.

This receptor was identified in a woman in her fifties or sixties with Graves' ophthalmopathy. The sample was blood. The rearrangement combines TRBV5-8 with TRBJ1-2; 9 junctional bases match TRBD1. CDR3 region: CASSLVGTGLNGYTF. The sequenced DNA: TGTGCCAGCAGCTTGGTAGGGACAGGGTTAAATGGCTACACCTTC.